These T cell receptor beta chains were read from a single sample in a study of regulatory T cells in long-lasting Graves disease. In TCRdb, the multiplex PCR reads were re-called with MiXCR into one record per CDR3 protein. The sample yields 450,000 to 650,000 distinct CDR3 sequences, 15% to 20% seen once. These data were likewise used in another study, on T cells in Graves' hyperthyroidism and ophthalmopathy.

The material was peripheral blood mononuclear cells (PBMCs), obtained at new diagnosis, from a patient treated with antithyroid drugs. Every receptor here comes from a middle-aged woman with Graves disease. Both conserved end residues are part of each CDR3. Fields, in order: V gene, clone size, D gene, J gene, CDR3 DNA, CDR3 protein. A D gene is named only where the DNA matches it firmly. Not every row has a clone size; where given, it reads once, few, many or a size class.

V gene: TRBV5-1
clone size: few
D gene: NA
J gene: TRBJ2-2
CDR3 DNA: TGCGCCAGCAGACCCCAGGGTACCGGGGAGCTGTTTTTT
CDR3 protein: CASRPQGTGELFF

V gene: TRBV9
clone size: many
D gene: TRBD2
J gene: TRBJ2-7
CDR3 DNA: TGTGCCAGCAGCGTGGGCGGACTAGCTTTTGACGAGCAGTACTTC
CDR3 protein: CASSVGGLAFDEQYF

V gene: TRBV7-9
clone size: NA
D gene: TRBD2
J gene: TRBJ2-3
CDR3 DNA: TGTGCCAGCAGCTCCTCCCGAGTACTAGCGGGTTCAGATACGCAGTATTTT
CDR3 protein: CASSSSRVLAGSDTQYF

V gene: TRBV7-2
clone size: NA
D gene: NA
J gene: TRBJ1-6
CDR3 DNA: TGTGCCAGCAGCTCCGTGGGATCACCCCTCCACTTT
CDR3 protein: CASSSVGSPLHF

V gene: TRBV6-1
clone size: many
D gene: TRBD1
J gene: TRBJ1-5
CDR3 DNA: TGTGCCAGCGGGGGGACAGGGGGTAGGCCCCAGCATTTT
CDR3 protein: CASGGTGGRPQHF

V gene: TRBV27
clone size: NA
D gene: TRBD1
J gene: TRBJ1-1
CDR3 DNA: TGTGCCAGCAGTCGCTACAGGGGGTGGGACACTGAAGCTCTCTTT
CDR3 protein: CASSRYRGWDTEALF

V gene: TRBV5-1
clone size: many
D gene: NA
J gene: TRBJ1-2
CDR3 DNA: TGTGCCAGCAGCTTAGCCGGAGGAGATGGCTACACCTTC
CDR3 protein: CASSLAGGDGYTF

V gene: TRBV12-3/TRBV12-4
clone size: many
D gene: NA
J gene: TRBJ2-5
CDR3 DNA: TGTGCCAGCAGCCCTGCGGGAGAGACCCAGTACTTC
CDR3 protein: CASSPAGETQYF

V gene: TRBV6-1
clone size: NA
D gene: NA
J gene: TRBJ1-2
CDR3 DNA: TGTGCCAGCAGTAATGAACAGATCTATGGCTACACCTTC
CDR3 protein: CASSNEQIYGYTF

V gene: TRBV6-1
clone size: few
D gene: TRBD1
J gene: TRBJ1-1
CDR3 DNA: TGTGCCAGCAGGACCCAGGGGGCAAGCACTGAAGCTTTCTTT
CDR3 protein: CASRTQGASTEAFF

V gene: TRBV3-1
clone size: many
D gene: NA
J gene: TRBJ1-1
CDR3 DNA: TGTGCCAGCTGCCAAAGCCTCATGAACACTGAAGCTTTCTTT
CDR3 protein: CASCQSLMNTEAFF

V gene: TRBV12-3/TRBV12-4
clone size: many
D gene: NA
J gene: TRBJ1-5
CDR3 DNA: TGTGCCAGCAGTCCCCAGGGTTGGTTCGCTAACAATCAGCCCCAGCATTTT
CDR3 protein: CASSPQGWFANNQPQHF

V gene: TRBV7-9
clone size: NA
D gene: NA
J gene: TRBJ1-1
CDR3 DNA: TGTGCCAGCAGGCTAGGCTCGGGGGGGGCGCGGACTGAAGCTTTCTTT
CDR3 protein: CASRLGSGGARTEAFF

V gene: TRBV7-3
clone size: few
D gene: NA
J gene: TRBJ2-6
CDR3 DNA: TGTGCCAGCAGCTTAAAACCCCTCCAAGGGGCCAACGTCCTGACTTTC
CDR3 protein: CASSLKPLQGANVLTF

V gene: TRBV24-1
clone size: NA
D gene: TRBD1
J gene: TRBJ2-1
CDR3 DNA: TGTGCCACCAGTGATTATGCCGGGACAGGGAGGGTAAATGAGCAGTTCTTC
CDR3 protein: CATSDYAGTGRVNEQFF

V gene: TRBV12-3/TRBV12-4
clone size: many
D gene: NA
J gene: TRBJ1-1
CDR3 DNA: TGTGCCAGCAGGGCTGAGGTGGGCACTGAAGCTTTCTTT
CDR3 protein: CASRAEVGTEAFF

V gene: TRBV19
clone size: NA
D gene: TRBD2
J gene: TRBJ2-5
CDR3 DNA: TGTGCCAGTAGTATAGTGGGACTACCACAAGAGACCCAGTACTTC
CDR3 protein: CASSIVGLPQETQYF

V gene: TRBV27
clone size: many
D gene: NA
J gene: TRBJ1-2
CDR3 DNA: TGTGCCAGCAGTTTACGGGGGGGTCTAGACGGCTACACCTTC
CDR3 protein: CASSLRGGLDGYTF

V gene: TRBV15
clone size: few
D gene: NA
J gene: TRBJ2-1
CDR3 DNA: TGTGCCACCAGCACAATTATACGAGGCTACAATGAGCAGTTCTTC
CDR3 protein: CATSTIIRGYNEQFF

V gene: TRBV7-2
clone size: NA
D gene: NA
J gene: TRBJ1-2
CDR3 DNA: TGTGCCAGCAGTCTCCGGGCCGGGGTAGACTATGGCTACACCTTC
CDR3 protein: CASSLRAGVDYGYTF

V gene: TRBV28
clone size: many
D gene: NA
J gene: TRBJ2-1
CDR3 DNA: TGTGCCAGCAGCTCCCCTGGGAACGCAGGCCGAGCGCAGTTCTTC
CDR3 protein: CASSSPGNAGRAQFF

V gene: TRBV2
clone size: many
D gene: TRBD2
J gene: TRBJ2-5
CDR3 DNA: TGTGCCAGCATACCAAGGGTCACGGGAGGGATGGAGACCCAGTACTTC
CDR3 protein: CASIPRVTGGMETQYF

V gene: TRBV28
clone size: NA
D gene: NA
J gene: TRBJ2-7
CDR3 DNA: TGTGCCAGCAGACCCCGCGCATGGGGGAAGCAAGGGCGTGGCGAGCAGTACTTC
CDR3 protein: CASRPRAWGKQGRGEQYF

V gene: TRBV7-9
clone size: many
D gene: TRBD2
J gene: TRBJ2-5
CDR3 DNA: TGTGCCAGCATGAGCGGGGGAGCCAAGGGGGAGACCCAGTACTTC
CDR3 protein: CASMSGGAKGETQYF

V gene: TRBV28
clone size: many
D gene: TRBD2
J gene: TRBJ2-7
CDR3 DNA: TGTGCCAGCAGAAGACTAGCGGGCGGGTACGAGCAGTACTTC
CDR3 protein: CASRRLAGGYEQYF

V gene: TRBV12-3/TRBV12-4
clone size: many
D gene: TRBD2
J gene: TRBJ2-3
CDR3 DNA: TGTGCCAGCAGATCTTGGGTGGGGTCCTTTAGCGGGGGGCCGGCAGATACGCAGTATTTT
CDR3 protein: CASRSWVGSFSGGPADTQYF

V gene: TRBV19
clone size: few
D gene: NA
J gene: TRBJ2-2
CDR3 DNA: TGTGCCAGTAGTATAGTGGCCGGGGAGCTGTTTTTT
CDR3 protein: CASSIVAGELFF

V gene: TRBV19
clone size: NA
D gene: NA
J gene: TRBJ1-5
CDR3 DNA: TGTGCCAGTAGTGGGGGGTTTGGGAATCAGCCCCAGCATTTT
CDR3 protein: CASSGGFGNQPQHF

V gene: TRBV4-1
clone size: few
D gene: NA
J gene: TRBJ2-5
CDR3 DNA: TGCGCCAGCAGCCAAGATCCCGGACACCAAGAGACCCAGTACTTC
CDR3 protein: CASSQDPGHQETQYF

V gene: TRBV9
clone size: few
D gene: NA
J gene: TRBJ2-1
CDR3 DNA: TGTGCCAGCAGCGATGAGACAGGGAGGTACAATGAGCAGTTCTTC
CDR3 protein: CASSDETGRYNEQFF

V gene: TRBV6-1
clone size: many
D gene: NA
J gene: TRBJ1-6
CDR3 DNA: TGTGCCAGCAGTGAAAAGCGGGAGTCACCCCTCCACTTT
CDR3 protein: CASSEKRESPLHF

V gene: TRBV18
clone size: many
D gene: TRBD1
J gene: TRBJ2-2
CDR3 DNA: TGTGCCAGCTCACCCCGCGAGGGGGCGCGGACCGGGGAGCTGTTTTTT
CDR3 protein: CASSPREGARTGELFF

V gene: TRBV12-3/TRBV12-4
clone size: many
D gene: NA
J gene: TRBJ2-3
CDR3 DNA: TGTGCCAGCAGTCCAACAGTGGTCCTTAGCACAGATACGCAGTATTTT
CDR3 protein: CASSPTVVLSTDTQYF

V gene: TRBV12-3/TRBV12-4
clone size: many
D gene: TRBD1
J gene: TRBJ1-4
CDR3 DNA: TGTGCCAGCAGACCGGGACAGGGAGGTGAAAAACTGTTTTTT
CDR3 protein: CASRPGQGGEKLFF

V gene: TRBV11-1
clone size: few
D gene: NA
J gene: TRBJ2-1
CDR3 DNA: TGTGCCAGCAGCTTAGAAAGGACTTCAAGGCAGTTCTTC
CDR3 protein: CASSLERTSRQFF

V gene: TRBV20-1
clone size: many
D gene: TRBD1
J gene: TRBJ2-5
CDR3 DNA: TGCAGTGTCTTAGGACAGGGGGCTGGAGAGACCCAGTACTTC
CDR3 protein: CSVLGQGAGETQYF

V gene: TRBV19
clone size: NA
D gene: TRBD2
J gene: TRBJ2-2
CDR3 DNA: TGTGCCAGTAGTCAGACTAGCGCGCGAGTAACCGGGGAGCTGTTTTTT
CDR3 protein: CASSQTSARVTGELFF

V gene: TRBV12-3/TRBV12-4
clone size: many
D gene: TRBD1
J gene: TRBJ1-6
CDR3 DNA: TGTGCCAGCAGTTCTCGGACAGGGATGAATTCACCCCTCCACTTT
CDR3 protein: CASSSRTGMNSPLHF

V gene: TRBV10-1
clone size: NA
D gene: NA
J gene: TRBJ2-3
CDR3 DNA: TGCGCCAGCAGTGAGGAGAGCGTGCGGGATACGCAGTATTTT
CDR3 protein: CASSEESVRDTQYF

V gene: TRBV28
clone size: many
D gene: NA
J gene: TRBJ1-1
CDR3 DNA: TGTGCCAGCAGTACCTACCCGACGAACACTGAAGCTTTCTTT
CDR3 protein: CASSTYPTNTEAFF

V gene: TRBV20-1
clone size: NA
D gene: NA
J gene: TRBJ1-1
CDR3 DNA: TGCAGTGCTCGACCCAGTGCCATGAACACTGAAGCTTTCTTT
CDR3 protein: CSARPSAMNTEAFF

V gene: TRBV7-9
clone size: many
D gene: NA
J gene: TRBJ1-1
CDR3 DNA: TGTGCCAGCCTACATATGAACACTGAAGCTTTCTTT
CDR3 protein: CASLHMNTEAFF

V gene: TRBV14
clone size: few
D gene: TRBD1
J gene: TRBJ2-7
CDR3 DNA: TGTGCCAGCAGCCAAGATTCAACGACAGGGGAATCCCACGAGCAGTACTTC
CDR3 protein: CASSQDSTTGESHEQYF

V gene: TRBV12-3/TRBV12-4
clone size: many
D gene: TRBD2
J gene: TRBJ2-3
CDR3 DNA: TGTGCCAGCAGAATGACTAGCGGGGGGGCGGATACGCAGTATTTT
CDR3 protein: CASRMTSGGADTQYF

V gene: TRBV7-3
clone size: many
D gene: NA
J gene: TRBJ2-2
CDR3 DNA: TGTGCCAGCAGCTTCTCTGATCACACCGGGGAGCTGTTTTTT
CDR3 protein: CASSFSDHTGELFF

V gene: TRBV5-1
clone size: few
D gene: NA
J gene: TRBJ1-4
CDR3 DNA: TGCGCCAGCAGCTTGGCCGGGTTACCGGGGAAACTGTTTTTT
CDR3 protein: CASSLAGLPGKLFF